This T cell receptor (beta chain) was sequenced for a study of blood T cell repertoires in COVID-19. Study information: Spain, Italy and the United States supplied samples that represented acute and convalescent COVID-19. Sources were T cells, B-cell-depleted T cells, or PBMCs; the material itself was cDNA or gDNA.

Original processing notes: Amplification of reference gene primers provided the estimated nucleated cell counts. Sequencing was performed with immunoSEQ multiplex PCR; in TCRdb, only in-frame clones are kept and a portion is missing. V and J calls plus clone size are reproduced from that table; the DNA served to infer D and trimming. The sample gives 200,000 to 250,000 clones, approximately 83% of which show up once; about 3.3% is in the top ten. Germline V gene sequence: CDR1 MNHEY, CDR2 SVGAGI. The CDR3 totals 14 residues. With 6 bases removed from V and 5 bases from J, the gap between germline ends came to 16 bases.

Sequencing was performed on PBMCs or T cells enriched from blood (not recorded which). The chain is built from TRBV6-5 and TRBJ1-2, with D perhaps matching TRBD1 (6 bases). The sequence was obtained from an older woman who had recovered from COVID-19. The CDR3 region is CASRLQGMGYGYTF. The DNA of the CDR3 is TGTGCCAGCAGACTACAGGGAATGGGGTATGGCTACACCTTC.